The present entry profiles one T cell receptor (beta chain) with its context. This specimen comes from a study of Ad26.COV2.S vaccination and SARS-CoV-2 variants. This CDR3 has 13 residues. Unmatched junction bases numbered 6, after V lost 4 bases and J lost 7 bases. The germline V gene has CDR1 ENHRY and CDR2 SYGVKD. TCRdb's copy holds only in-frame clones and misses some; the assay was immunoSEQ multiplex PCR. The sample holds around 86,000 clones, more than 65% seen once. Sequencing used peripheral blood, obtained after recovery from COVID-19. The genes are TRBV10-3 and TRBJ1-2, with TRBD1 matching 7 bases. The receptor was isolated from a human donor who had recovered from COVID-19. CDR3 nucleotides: TGTGCCATCAGTGCCGACAGGGCAAGTGGCTACACCTTC. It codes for CAISADRASGYTF.